This T cell receptor (beta chain) is drawn from a study of CD8+ T cells in alopecia areata. As the sequencing template, cDNA was produced by extracting RNA and reverse transcribing it. The data were produced by immunoSEQ multiplex PCR, yet TCRdb's version contains in-frame clones alone and is incomplete. The sample records roughly 250,000 clones, 67% being singletons. In its sample, this clone was seen a few times. Its antigen is not known. Collected material from alopecia areata patients comprised lesional scalp punch biopsies and peripheral blood. Sorted out of PBMCs were CD4+ T cells and CD8+ T cells. Trimming cost V 2 bases and J 1 base; bases outside gene matches: 7. Germline CDR1 SQVTM, CDR2 ANQGSEA. The CDR3 length is 15 residues. Study results and caveats: Elevated clonality characterized lesional scalp relative to normal scalp, particularly in alopecia totalis/universalis.

This rearrangement joins TRBV29-1 to TRBJ1-1; 7 nucleotides line up with TRBD1. Specimen: CD4+ T cells sorted from blood, collected at week 0. This clonotype originated in a human donor with alopecia areata. The CDR3 sequence is CSVETRTGANTEAFF. CDR3 DNA: TGCAGCGTTGAAACACGGACAGGCGCGAACACTGAAGCTTTCTTT.